This T cell receptor beta chain is from a study of T cells in Graves' hyperthyroidism and ophthalmopathy. Study at large: Peripheral blood sampling occurred at initial diagnosis, before any treatment.

RNA transcripts provided the source from which TCR beta CDR3 regions were amplified. A set of HTBI primers served as the primers for a first-round RT-PCR of the TCR CDR3. TCRdb re-called the multiplex PCR reads with MiXCR, one entry per CDR3 protein. The data show around 110,000 distinct CDR3 sequences, around a sixth seen once. This clonotype was observed many times. CDR3 length equals 16 residues. V lost 6 bases and J lost 3; bases outside the gene matches: 4. CDR1 and CDR2 from the germline V gene are MDHEN and SYDVKM. The rearrangement joins TRBV28 to TRBJ2-6; 11 bases align to TRBD1. The sequence came from a woman in her fifties or sixties with Graves' hyperthyroidism. Input material: blood. The DNA of the CDR3 is TGTGCCAGCAGCCGGGACAGGGGGGGTGGGGCCAACGTCCTGACTTTC. This sequence encodes CASSRDRGGGANVLTF.